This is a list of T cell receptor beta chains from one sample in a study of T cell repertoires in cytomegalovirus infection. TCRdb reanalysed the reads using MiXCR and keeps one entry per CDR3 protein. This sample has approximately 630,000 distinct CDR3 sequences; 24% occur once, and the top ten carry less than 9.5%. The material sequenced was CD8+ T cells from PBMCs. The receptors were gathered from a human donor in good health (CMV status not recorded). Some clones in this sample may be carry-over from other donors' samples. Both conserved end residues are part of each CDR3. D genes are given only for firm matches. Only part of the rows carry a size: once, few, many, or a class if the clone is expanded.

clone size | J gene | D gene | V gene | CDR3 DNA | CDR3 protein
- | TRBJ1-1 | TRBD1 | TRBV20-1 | TGCAGTGCCCCCAGGACAGGAACTGAAGCTTTCTTT | CSAPRTGTEAFF
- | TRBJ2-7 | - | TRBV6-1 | TGTGCCAGCAGTGAAGCCCGAAGCTCCTACGAGCAGTACTTC | CASSEARSSYEQYF
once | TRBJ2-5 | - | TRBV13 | TGTGCCAGCAGCTTAGGACGGAGGGAACGAGAGACCCAGTACTTC | CASSLGRRERETQYF
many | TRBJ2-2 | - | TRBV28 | TGTGCCAGCAGTTCAGGAATAGATTCCGGGGAGCTGTTTTTT | CASSSGIDSGELFF
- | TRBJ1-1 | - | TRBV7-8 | TGTGCCAGCAGCCGTTACGTCGGACAGTGGAACACTGAAGCTTTCTTT | CASSRYVGQWNTEAFF
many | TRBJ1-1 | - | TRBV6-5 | TGTGCCAGCAGTTACCACGGAGGACAGAACACTGAAGCTTTCTTT | CASSYHGGQNTEAFF
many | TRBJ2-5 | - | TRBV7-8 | TGTGCCAGCAGCTTAGGGAGGGGGCGGGAGACCCAGTACTTC | CASSLGRGRETQYF
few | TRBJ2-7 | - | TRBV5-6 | TGTGCCAGCAGCATAACCCTCCCTGGATACGAGCAGTACTTC | CASSITLPGYEQYF
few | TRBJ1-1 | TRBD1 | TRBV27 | TGTGCCAGCAGTTTTGACAGGGGGCGAATAGCTTTCTTT | CASSFDRGRIAFF
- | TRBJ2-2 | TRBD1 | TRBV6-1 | TGTGCCAGCAGTCGAGGACAGGGGGCATTCACCGGGGAGCTGTTTTTT | CASSRGQGAFTGELFF
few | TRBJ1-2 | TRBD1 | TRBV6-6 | TGTGCCAGCAGTTACGACTCATTCGGGGACAGGGGCTTTAACTATGGCTACACCTTC | CASSYDSFGDRGFNYGYTF
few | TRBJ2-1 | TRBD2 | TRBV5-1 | TGCGCCAGCAGGGCTAACTTAGCGGGGGGCTACAATGAGCAGTTCTTC | CASRANLAGGYNEQFF
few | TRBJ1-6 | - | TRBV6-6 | TGTGCCAGCGGGCGCTCACCCCTCCACTTT | CASGRSPLHF
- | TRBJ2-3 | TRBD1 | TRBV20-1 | TGCAGTGCTAGCGAACAGGGGGCTAAGACGCAGTATTTT | CSASEQGAKTQYF
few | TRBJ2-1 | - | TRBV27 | TGTGCCAGCAGTTACAGGGAAAAGAATGAGCAGTTCTTC | CASSYREKNEQFF
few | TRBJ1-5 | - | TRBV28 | TGTGCCAGCGGGCCCAGTGGGAGACGCAATCAGCCCCAGCATTTT | CASGPSGRRNQPQHF
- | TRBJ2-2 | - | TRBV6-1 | TGTGCCAGCAGCGATATTTCAGGCGGGGAGCTGTTTTTT | CASSDISGGELFF
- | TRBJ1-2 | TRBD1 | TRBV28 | TGTGCCAGCAGTCCTCCGGACAGGGGCTTCGGTCTAATCTATGGCTACACCTTC | CASSPPDRGFGLIYGYTF
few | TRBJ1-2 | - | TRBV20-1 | TGCAGTGCTAGAGCGGGACCCGTGCTCACCTTC | CSARAGPVLTF
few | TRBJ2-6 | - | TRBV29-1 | TGCAGCGTTGAGGAGGGCGGTACACTCTCTGGGGCCAACGTCCTGACTTTC | CSVEEGGTLSGANVLTF
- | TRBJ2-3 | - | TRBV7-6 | TGTGCCAGCAGCTTGGTTGGGTACAACACAGATACGCAGTATTTT | CASSLVGYNTDTQYF
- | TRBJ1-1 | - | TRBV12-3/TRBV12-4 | TGTGCCAGCAGGGTCGGGGGAATGAACACTGAAGCTTTCTTT | CASRVGGMNTEAFF
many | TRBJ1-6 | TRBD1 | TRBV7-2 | TGTGCCAGCAGCTTGGGGGGGGGACAGGGGAATTCACCCCTCCACTTT | CASSLGGGQGNSPLHF
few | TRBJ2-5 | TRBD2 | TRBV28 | TGTGCCAGCAGTTTATGGTCTAGCGGGGGCCTTCAAGAGACCCAGTACTTC | CASSLWSSGGLQETQYF
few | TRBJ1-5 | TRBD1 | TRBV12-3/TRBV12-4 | TGTGCCAGCAGCCCATTTGAGCAGGGGGCTAGCAATCAGCCCCAGCATTTT | CASSPFEQGASNQPQHF
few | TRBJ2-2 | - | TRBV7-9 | TGTGCCAGCAGCTTTGACGGGGGTTCTCCGGGGGAGCTGTTTTTT | CASSFDGGSPGELFF
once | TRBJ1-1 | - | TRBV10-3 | TGTGCCATCAGTGAGTCGAAGGGACGGGGGAACACTGAAGCTTTCTTT | CAISESKGRGNTEAFF
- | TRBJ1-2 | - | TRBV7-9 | TGTGCCAGCAGCCCGCCGGACAAGGCCTTTTCTGGCTACACCTTC | CASSPPDKAFSGYTF
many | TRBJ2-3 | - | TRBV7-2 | TGTGCCAGCAGTACAGCGAGGGGAAGGACAGATACGCAGTATTTT | CASSTARGRTDTQYF
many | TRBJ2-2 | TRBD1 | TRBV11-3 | TGTGCCAGCAGCTTAGACCCGACAGGGTACACCGGGGAGCTGTTTTTT | CASSLDPTGYTGELFF
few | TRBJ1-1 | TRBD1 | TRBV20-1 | TGCAGTGGTCGATTTACAGGGGAACCTGAAGCTTTCTTT | CSGRFTGEPEAFF
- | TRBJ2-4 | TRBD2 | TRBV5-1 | TGCGCCAGCAGTCCAGTTGACGGGACTAGCGGGGAAAACATTCAGTACTTC | CASSPVDGTSGENIQYF
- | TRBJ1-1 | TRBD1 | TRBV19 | TGTGCCAGTAGTGCACAGGGGGCGGGCACTGAAGCTTTCTTT | CASSAQGAGTEAFF
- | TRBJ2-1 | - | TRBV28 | TGTGCCAGCAGCCTTATAGGGCTCCCTTCCTACAATGAGCAGTTCTTC | CASSLIGLPSYNEQFF
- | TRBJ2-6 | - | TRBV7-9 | TGTGCCAGCAGCTTTACCCGGGGGCGCGAATCAGGGGCCAACGTCCTGACTTTC | CASSFTRGRESGANVLTF
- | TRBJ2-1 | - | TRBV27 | TGTGCCAGCAGTGAACGCTCGGACAGCTATGTGGAGCAGTTCTTC | CASSERSDSYVEQFF
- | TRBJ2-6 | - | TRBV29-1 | TGCAGCGTTGAAGCCAAAGCAGGGGTTTATGGGACCAACGTCCTGACTTTC | CSVEAKAGVYGTNVLTF
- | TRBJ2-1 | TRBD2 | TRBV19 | TGTGCCAGTAGTATAGACACTCTAGCGGGGGGAACCAATGAGCAGTTCTTC | CASSIDTLAGGTNEQFF
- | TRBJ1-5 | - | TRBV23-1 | TGCGCCAGCAGTCCCTTAATGGAATTGGGGAGCCCTCGACGGGCTAGCAATCAGCCCCAGCATTTT | CASSPLMELGSPRRASNQPQHF
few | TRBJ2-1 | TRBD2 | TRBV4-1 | TGCGCCAGCAGCCGCACTAGCGGGGGTACCTCCTACAATGAGCAGTTCTTC | CASSRTSGGTSYNEQFF
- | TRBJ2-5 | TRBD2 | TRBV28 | TGTGCCAGCAGTCCGTTTGGGCGGGGGGGCCCGGAGACCCAGTACTTC | CASSPFGRGGPETQYF
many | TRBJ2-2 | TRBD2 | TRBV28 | TGTGCCAGCAGTTTCCCTGACAGCGGGGGGGCCAAGAACACCGGGGAGCTGTTTTTT | CASSFPDSGGAKNTGELFF
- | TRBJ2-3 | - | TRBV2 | TGTGCCAGCAGTGGGTGGGGGGGCCTTACAGATACGCAGTATTTT | CASSGWGGLTDTQYF
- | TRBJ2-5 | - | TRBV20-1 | TGCAGTGCTAGATTGACAATAAACCACCAAGAGACCCAGTACTTC | CSARLTINHQETQYF
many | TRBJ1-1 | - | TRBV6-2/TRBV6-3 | TGTGCCAGCAATATCCCGGGGGGGTCGGTGAACACTGAAGCTTTCTTT | CASNIPGGSVNTEAFF
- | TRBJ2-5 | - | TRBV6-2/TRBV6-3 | TGTGCCAGCGGCTCCCGCCGGGACCCATCATGGGGTTGGCAAGAGACCCAGTACTTC | CASGSRRDPSWGWQETQYF
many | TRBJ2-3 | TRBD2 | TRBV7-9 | TGTGCCAGCAGCTTAATACGGGAGGGAGATACGCAGTATTTT | CASSLIREGDTQYF
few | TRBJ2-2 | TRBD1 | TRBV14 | TGTGCCAGCAGCCAAGGCGGCAGGGGGATCGCCGGGGAGCTGTTTTTT | CASSQGGRGIAGELFF
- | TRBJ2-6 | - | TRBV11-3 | TGTGCCAGCAGCCCGGGCCAGGGGTATTTGTCTGGGGCCAACGTCCTGACTTTC | CASSPGQGYLSGANVLTF
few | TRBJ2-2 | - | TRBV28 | TGTGCCAGCTGCCCCGAAGGGTTTACGAACACCGGGGAGCTGTTTTTT | CASCPEGFTNTGELFF
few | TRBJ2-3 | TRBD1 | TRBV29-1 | TGCAGCGTTGCAGGGGGCCCCATTAGGGCCACAGATACGCAGTATTTT | CSVAGGPIRATDTQYF
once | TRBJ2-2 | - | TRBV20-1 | TGCAGTGCCGCCCCCACCGGGGAGCTGTTTTTT | CSAAPTGELFF
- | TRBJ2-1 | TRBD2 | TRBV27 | TGTGCCAGCAGTTTCACGGGGGGACCCTACAATGAGCAGTTCTTC | CASSFTGGPYNEQFF
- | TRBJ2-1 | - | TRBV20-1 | TGCAGTGCTAGACCGTACAATGAGCAGTTCTTC | CSARPYNEQFF
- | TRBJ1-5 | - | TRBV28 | TGTGCCAGCAGTTCCCTCTGGACAAGGGGTATCCAGCCCCAGCATTTT | CASSSLWTRGIQPQHF